The 6 T cell receptor beta chains listed next were all sequenced from one sample in a study of blood T cells in healthy people across ages. The use of a sample-barcoded 5' primer and a J-beta primer mix characterized a second PCR of roughly 7 to 11 cycles. TCRdb processed the 5' RACE reads anew with MiXCR; each CDR3 protein has one entry. The sample consists of more than 1.4 million distinct CDR3 sequences, roughly 40% of them appearing once. Sequencing was carried out using blood. Receptors originate from a woman younger than 35 in good health.

The rearrangement joins TRBV6-1 to TRBJ2-2, with D possibly being TRBD2 (7 bases). Per the germline V gene, CDR1 is MNHNS and CDR2 is SASEGT. Trimming shortened V by 1 base and J by 2 bases, and 11 bases separated the two germline ends. This CDR3 spans 16 amino acids. Here the CDR3 reads CASSEGGGGNTGELFF. CDR3 nucleotides: TGTGCCAGCAGTGAAGGCGGGGGCGGCAACACCGGGGAGCTGTTTTTT.

The chain uses TRBV9 and TRBJ1-2; 7 positions agree with TRBD1. Germline V gives CDR1 SGDLS, CDR2 YYNGEE. V gave up 4 bases and J gave up 8 bases; unmatched junction bases: 8. This CDR3 is 13 amino acids long. Here the CDR3 DNA reads TGTGCCAGCAGCCACAGGGGCGGAGAAGGCTACACCTTC. Translating gives CASSHRGGEGYTF.

The CDR3: CSVELGANTGELFF. The DNA for the CDR3 is TGCAGCGTTGAGTTGGGGGCGAACACCGGGGAGCTGTTTTTT. J is TRBJ2-2 and V is TRBV29-1, with D perhaps matching TRBD1 or TRBD2 (5 bases each). CDR1 and CDR2 (germline): SQVTM, ANQGSEA. CDR3 size: 14 residues. The V end was cut by 3 bases, the J end by 0 bases, with 8 bases between.

In this sample, this clonotype turned up a few times. The rearrangement joins TRBV6-5 to TRBJ1-2, with D possibly TRBD1 on 5 matching bases. This CDR3 region has 14 residues. Trimming took 5 bases from V and 4 from J, leaving 14 bases between them. Germline lookup yields CDR1 MNHEY and CDR2 SVGAGI. The CDR3 protein is CASSTGAPFYGYTF. In DNA, the CDR3 is TGTGCCAGCAGTACCGGGGCCCCTTTCTATGGCTACACCTTC.

The chain combines TRBV10-3 with TRBJ2-1; D is ambiguous. Matching the DNA end better, TRBJ2-7 makes the J call doubtful. The CDR3 length is 11 residues. The germline V gene has CDR1 ENHRY and CDR2 SYGVKD. CDR3: CAIRTYNEQYF. CDR3 coding DNA: TGTGCCATCAGGACTTACAATGAGCAGTACTTC.

In this sample, this clonotype turned up a few times. V and J are TRBV20-1 and TRBJ2-3; maybe TRBD2 (6 bases). Germline loops: CDR1 DFQATT, CDR2 SNEGSKA (reference sequence). The CDR3 sequence is 12 residues long. V was pared by 3 bases and J by 5 bases, with 9 bases between. The CDR3 DNA reads as TGCAGTGCTAGCACTAGCCTAGATACGCAGTATTTT. It encodes CSASTSLDTQYF.